Below are 30 T cell receptor beta chains sequenced from a single sample in a study of a mutant IDH1 vaccine in newly diagnosed glioma (dated by TCRdb to 2020 to 2023). The time point label, read with the paper, signifies: week 47, end of study. Each vaccine dose, consisting of 300 ug of a 20-mer mutant IDH1 peptide in Montanide, was administered subcutaneously with topical imiquimod. Their antigens are not known. The library was generated by the immunoSEQ multiplex PCR assay. TCRdb's version of the immuneACCESS table is confined to in-frame rearrangements and falls short of the full clone set. An unresolved V gene accounts for under half of the shortfall where checked; the remainder is of unknown origin. The sample data list tens of thousands of clones, and approximately 75% of these were observed just once. More than 5% of the sample goes to the ten largest clones. Material: PBMCs, obtained from a glioma patient whose treatment included an IDH1 peptide vaccine. Receptor source: a middle-aged man with glioma.

This clone showed up just once. The rearrangement joins TRBV5-1 to TRBJ2-6; no reliable D call. Trimming cost V 1 base and J 0 bases, with 8 bases left between them. The germline V gene encodes CDR1 SGHRS and CDR2 YFSETQ. The CDR3 consists of 16 residues. The CDR3 protein is CASSLYTASGANVLTF. Written as DNA, the CDR3 is TGCGCCAGCAGCTTGTATACAGCCTCTGGGGCCAACGTCCTGACTTTC. The full variable domain, completed using reference TRBV5-1 and TRBJ2-6, is KAGVTQTPRYLIKTRGQQVTLSCSPISGHRSVSWYQQTPGQGLQFLFEYFSETQRNKGNFPGRFSGRQFSNSRSEMNVSTLELGDSALYLCASSLYTASGANVLTFGAGSRLTVL.

The rearrangement links TRBV7-8 to TRBJ2-1, with 8 bases lining up with TRBD2. Per the germline V gene, CDR1 is SGHVS and CDR2 is FQNEAQ. The CDR3 sequence is 18 residues long. Germline trimming cut 2 bases from V and 0 bases from J; bases unmatched to any gene: 9. The CDR3: CASSLRRLAQSSYNEQFF. CDR3 bases: TGTGCCAGCAGCTTAAGGAGACTAGCGCAGAGCTCCTACAATGAGCAGTTCTTC. Full variable domain (remainder filled in from reference TRBV7-8 and TRBJ2-1): GAGVSQSPRYKVAKRGQDVALRCDPISGHVSLFWYQQALGQGPEFLTYFQNEAQLDKSGLPSDRFFAERPEGSVSTLKIQRTQQEDSAVYLCASSLRRLAQSSYNEQFFGPGTRLTVL.

V is TRBV11-1 and J is TRBJ2-4; tentatively, D is TRBD1 (5 bases). Germline CDR1 is SGHAT and CDR2 is FQDESV (reference sequence). V lost 5 bases to trimming and J lost 2 bases, with 13 bases between them. This CDR3 has 15 residues. The CDR3 nucleotides read TGTGCCAGCAGCGCCAGGGATTCGACCAAAAACATTCAGTACTTC. It specifies CASSARDSTKNIQYF.

This clone was counted a few times. The gene calls are TRBV6-1 and TRBJ1-3; possibly TRBD1 for D (5 bases). Trimming left V 6 bases short and J 4 bases short, with 13 bases between. The V gene's germline CDR1 is MNHNS and CDR2 SASEGT. CDR3 length equals 14 residues. Written as DNA, the CDR3 is TGTGCCAGCAGGGGGGACCGGGTCGGAAACACCATATATTTT. Its protein product is CASRGDRVGNTIYF.

CDR3 sequence reads: CASRIGLVAGADTQYF. The CDR3 DNA reads as TGTGCCAGCAGGATCGGACTCGTCGCGGGTGCAGATACGCAGTATTTT. This rearrangement joins TRBV2 to TRBJ2-3, with TRBD2 as a possible D gene (5 bases). Germline V gene data show CDR1 as SNHLY and CDR2 as FYNNEI. The CDR3 spans 16 residues. Between the trimmed V and J ends, which lost 6 bases and 4 bases, there was a span of 20 bases.

J is TRBJ2-1 and V is TRBV19; D call uncertain. V lost 5 bases to trimming and J lost 10 bases, with 6 bases between them. The CDR3 loop spans 10 amino acids. From germline, CDR1 is LNHDA and CDR2 SQIVND (reference sequence). The CDR3 DNA reads as TGTGCCAGTAGTGGGAACGAGCAGTTCTTC. This encodes CASSGNEQFF. The whole variable domain, remainder taken from reference TRBV19 and TRBJ2-1, is DGGITQSPKYLFRKEGQNVTLSCEQNLNHDAMYWYRQDPGQGLRLIYYSQIVNDFQKGDIAEGYSVSREKKESFPLTVTSAQKNPTAFYLCASSGNEQFFGPGTRLTVL.

V usage is TRBV7-9 and J usage is TRBJ2-1; 8 bases are a match to TRBD2. With 5 bases clipped from V and 5 bases from J, the junction kept 8 bases outside the gene matches. Germline V gene lookup returns CDR1 SEHNR and CDR2 FQNEAQ (reference sequence). The CDR3 is made up of 15 amino acids. The CDR3 spells CASSLVQRENNEQFF. CDR3 sequence (DNA): TGTGCCAGCAGCCTTGTCCAGCGGGAGAACAATGAGCAGTTCTTC.

This chain uses TRBV4-3 with TRBJ2-7; D gene uncertain. This CDR3 region has 15 residues. Trimming removed 1 base at V and 2 bases at J, with 12 bases between. The germline V gene encodes CDR1 LGHNA and CDR2 YSLEER. The CDR3 loop is CASSQGVDPTYEQYF. CDR3 DNA sequence: TGCGCCAGCAGCCAAGGGGTGGACCCAACCTACGAGCAGTACTTC.

CDR3 loop: CASSDSSGEKLFF. The DNA for the CDR3 is TGTGCCAGCAGTGACTCGAGTGGAGAAAAACTGTTTTTT. V gene TRBV6-4 combines with J gene TRBJ1-4; no reliable D call. The CDR3 sequence is 13 residues long. Per germline, CDR1 MRHNA and CDR2 SNTAGT. V gave up 0 bases and J gave up 8 bases, with 7 bases separating them.

The chain links TRBV27 to TRBJ2-2; D gene uncertain. CDR1 and CDR2 from the germline V gene are MNHEY and SMNVEV (reference sequence). This CDR3 spans 14 amino acids. With 0 bases removed from V and 5 bases from J, the gap between germline ends came to 7 bases. CDR3 nucleotides: TGTGCCAGCAGTTTATCCCGACGGACCGGGGAGCTGTTTTTT. Protein: CASSLSRRTGELFF.

The rearrangement joins TRBV19 to TRBJ1-6, with D uncertain. Germline V gives CDR1 LNHDA, CDR2 SQIVND (reference sequence). The CDR3 spans 15 residues. The ends were cut back, 5 bases at V and 0 bases at J, with 8 bases in the middle. In DNA form, the CDR3 reads TGTGCCAGTAGTGAGACGAACTCCTATAATTCACCCCTCCACTTT. It translates to CASSETNSYNSPLHF.

V usage is TRBV19 and J usage is TRBJ1-4; D is possibly TRBD1 (5 bases). Trimming removed 6 bases at V and 8 bases at J, with 19 bases between. The CDR3 has 15 amino acids. Germline-derived CDR1 and CDR2 are LNHDA and SQIVND (reference sequence). DNA of the CDR3: TGTGCCAGTAGGTTATCCGGGGCCTTAGGGGAAAAACTGTTTTTT. Encoded protein: CASRLSGALGEKLFF. Filled out from reference TRBV19 and TRBJ1-4, the complete variable domain reads DGGITQSPKYLFRKEGQNVTLSCEQNLNHDAMYWYRQDPGQGLRLIYYSQIVNDFQKGDIAEGYSVSREKKESFPLTVTSAQKNPTAFYLCASRLSGALGEKLFFGSGTQLSVL.

This clone appeared many times. The chain recombines TRBV6-1 with TRBJ2-7; D call uncertain. Trimming cost V 3 bases and J 4 bases, with 10 bases left between them. The CDR3 is 13 residues long. CDR1 is MNHNS and CDR2 is SASEGT in the germline V gene. The CDR3, as DNA: TGTGCCAGCAGTGATCACAGTCGATACGAGCAGTACTTC. It is translated as CASSDHSRYEQYF.

The chain links TRBV18 to TRBJ2-1; TRBD1 might be the D (5 bases). The CDR3 is 15 residues long. V was trimmed by 4 bases and J by 5 bases, leaving 15 bases between them. Germline CDR1 reads KGHSH; CDR2 reads LQKENI. The CDR3 reads CASSRRQSDNNEQFF. The CDR3 bases are TGTGCCAGCTCACGGAGACAGTCTGATAACAATGAGCAGTTCTTC.

The CDR3 loop reads CASSGTGTNEQFF. CDR3 sequence (DNA): TGTGCCAGCAGTGGGACAGGGACCAATGAGCAGTTCTTC. The chain links TRBV6-1 to TRBJ2-1; 8 positions match TRBD1. Trimming removed 4 bases from V and 6 bases from J; junction bases left unmatched: 2. Germline-derived CDR1 and CDR2 are MNHNS and SASEGT. The length of the CDR3 is 13 residues.

J is TRBJ2-7 and V is TRBV29-1; D is unresolved. The V gene lost 2 bases and the J gene lost 6 bases, with 8 bases spanning the gap. Per the germline V gene, CDR1 is SQVTM and CDR2 is ANQGSEA. The CDR3 length is 11 residues. CDR3 nucleotide sequence: TGCAGCGTTGAATGGAACGCCGAGCAGTACTTC. Amino acid sequence: CSVEWNAEQYF.

The chain employs TRBV11-2 and TRBJ2-7; D assignment may be TRBD1 or TRBD2 (5 bases each). The CDR3 consists of 14 residues. CDR1 is SGHAT and CDR2 is FQNNGV in the germline V gene. V lost 6 bases to trimming and J lost 6 bases, with 18 bases between them. CDR3 sequence (DNA): TGTGCCAGCAGGTCCGGGACGGCCCCATCCGAGCAGTACTTC. It encodes CASRSGTAPSEQYF. Based on the CDR3 plus reference TRBV11-2 and TRBJ2-7, the full variable domain is EAGVAQSPRYKIIEKRQSVAFWCNPISGHATLYWYQQILGQGPKLLIQFQNNGVVDDSQLPKDRFSAERLKGVDSTLKIQPAKLEDSAVYLCASRSGTAPSEQYFGPGTRLTVT.

The gene calls are TRBV7-2 and TRBJ2-5; perhaps TRBD2 as D (6 bases). The CDR3 consists of 15 residues. Per germline, CDR1 SGHTA and CDR2 FQGNSA. Trimming removed 1 base from V and 0 bases from J, with 9 bases in between. This CDR3 reads CASSLVGGNQETQYF. In DNA, the CDR3 is TGTGCCAGCAGCTTAGTGGGGGGAAACCAAGAGACCCAGTACTTC.

This clone was seen a few times. This chain joins TRBV18 and TRBJ1-1; D gene unclear. From germline, CDR1 is KGHSH and CDR2 LQKENI. This CDR3 comprises 13 residues. Trimming took off 3 bases at V and 0 bases at J, with 5 bases between the two ends. The CDR3 DNA is TGTGCCAGCTCACCCGGTCTGAACACTGAAGCTTTCTTT. The encoded protein is CASSPGLNTEAFF.

V usage is TRBV6-5 and J usage is TRBJ2-7; no reliable D call. The CDR3 has 14 residues. Germline lookup yields CDR1 MNHEY and CDR2 SVGAGI. Trimming removed 3 bases from V and 2 bases from J, with 11 bases in between. The CDR3 region is CASSYLATTYEQYF. The CDR3 nucleotides read TGTGCCAGCAGTTATTTAGCAACCACCTACGAGCAGTACTTC.

The chain uses TRBV7-9 and TRBJ2-3; D is perhaps TRBD1 (6 bases). This CDR3 contains 15 residues. CDR1 and CDR2 (germline): SEHNR, FQNEAQ (reference sequence). Between the trimmed V and J ends, which lost 5 bases and 0 bases, there was a span of 12 bases. The CDR3 coding sequence is TGTGCCAGCAGCCAGGGGATCACTAGCACAGATACGCAGTATTTT. The encoded protein is CASSQGITSTDTQYF.

The CDR3 nucleotides read TGTGCCAGCACCCGTCCGGCCAACGTCCTGACTTTC. Translation: CASTRPANVLTF. The J gene is TRBJ2-6, the V gene TRBV6-5; D gene uncertain. The germline V gene encodes CDR1 MNHEY and CDR2 SVGAGI. V shed 7 bases and J shed 6 bases, with 7 bases lying between them. This CDR3 comprises 12 residues.

The chain has TRBV6-5 and TRBJ2-7; either TRBD1 or TRBD2 may supply D (5 bases each). The V gene's germline CDR1 is MNHEY and CDR2 SVGAGI. This CDR3 is 14 amino acids long. V was shortened by 4 bases and J by 3 bases, with 13 bases between the two germline ends. CDR3 residues: CASSFRDPNYEQYF. The CDR3 DNA is TGTGCCAGCAGTTTCCGGGACCCTAACTACGAGCAGTACTTC.

The rearrangement links TRBV7-2 to TRBJ1-1; D is undetermined. Trimming took off 0 bases at V and 3 bases at J, with 11 bases between the two ends. In germline, CDR1 is SGHTA, CDR2 FQGNSA. The CDR3 is made up of 15 amino acids. The CDR3 DNA follows: TGTGCCAGCAGCTTAGCGGGTGCCAGGTACACTGAAGCTTTCTTT. It specifies CASSLAGARYTEAFF.

The chain couples TRBV9 to TRBJ2-7, with no clear D. The CDR3 totals 15 residues. V lost 3 bases and J lost 3, with 16 bases in between. CDR1 SGDLS and CDR2 YYNGEE come from the germline V gene. The CDR3 DNA follows: TGTGCCAGCAGCGGCTTAGGCGGAGCATTCTACGAGCAGTACTTC. Amino acid sequence: CASSGLGGAFYEQYF.

This clone is termed medium-sized (0.01 to 0.1%). This rearrangement joins TRBV5-5 to TRBJ1-2, with D possibly matching TRBD1 (6 bases). Germline lookup yields CDR1 SGHKS and CDR2 YYEKEE (reference sequence). V shed 4 bases and J shed 2 bases, with 12 bases lying between them. The CDR3 is 14 residues long. The CDR3, as DNA: TGTGCCAGCAGCCCGGGACATCCGAACTATGGCTACACCTTC. Amino acid sequence: CASSPGHPNYGYTF.

The rearrangement joins TRBV19 to TRBJ1-1; 7 bases map to TRBD1. The CDR3 is 17 residues long. Germline V lookup: CDR1 LNHDA, CDR2 SQIVND (reference sequence). Losses at the gene ends were 5 bases for V and 0 bases for J; bases not matched to a gene: 12. In DNA form, the CDR3 reads TGTGCCAGTAGTTTAACAGGGGCGCAAGGACTGAACACTGAAGCTTTCTTT. Residues: CASSLTGAQGLNTEAFF. The full variable domain, its missing parts supplied by reference TRBV19 and TRBJ1-1, is DGGITQSPKYLFRKEGQNVTLSCEQNLNHDAMYWYRQDPGQGLRLIYYSQIVNDFQKGDIAEGYSVSREKKESFPLTVTSAQKNPTAFYLCASSLTGAQGLNTEAFFGQGTRLTVV.

This sequence joins TRBV7-6 and TRBJ2-1; D remains unclear. CDR3 size: 14 residues. V lost 5 bases and J 6 bases, leaving 14 bases between the germline ends. Germline CDR1 reads SGHVS; CDR2 reads FNYEAQ. This CDR3 reads CASSPTRTGNEQFF. The CDR3, as DNA: TGTGCCAGCAGCCCCACCAGGACGGGCAATGAGCAGTTCTTC.

The J gene is TRBJ1-6, the V gene TRBV5-1; D perhaps matches TRBD1 (5 bases). Germline CDR1 and CDR2: SGHRS and YFSETQ. Deletions cut 6 bases from V and 10 bases from J, with 20 bases between. This CDR3 has 15 amino acids. CDR3 sequence (DNA): TGCGCCAGCAATGGAGACGGCACAGGAGTCTCACCCCTCCACTTT. Translated: CASNGDGTGVSPLHF.

This clone has only one observation. The V call is TRBV6-5, the J call TRBJ1-2; D gene ambiguous. Germline CDR1 reads MNHEY; CDR2 reads SVGAGI. The CDR3 spans 14 residues. The ends were cut back, 0 bases at V and 2 bases at J, with 7 bases in the middle. DNA for the CDR3: TGTGCCAGCAGTTACTCGGGCAGAAACTATGGCTACACCTTC. Encoded protein: CASSYSGRNYGYTF.